The 18 T cell receptor beta chains below all came from one sample that was sequenced in a study of spatial heterogeneity in lung cancer. TCRdb fed the 5' RACE reads into MiXCR, producing one record per CDR3 protein. The sample records some 55,000 distinct CDR3 sequences, under 7.5% being singletons. Time point reported: sample taken at primary tumor resection. Here the sequenced sample was PBMCs, taken at surgery. The source of these receptors is a female donor with early-stage non-small cell lung cancer.

This clonotype was found a few times. The chain recombines TRBV28 with TRBJ2-7; TRBD2 matches 14 bases. Germline assignment: CDR1 MDHEN and CDR2 SYDVKM. After removal of 5 bases from V and 4 bases from J, the junction contained 4 bases not matched to a gene. The CDR3 contains 15 residues. The CDR3 DNA follows: TGTGCCAGCAGTCCGGGACTAGCGGGAGTGTACGAGCAGTACTTC. It encodes CASSPGLAGVYEQYF.

At least ten counts were recorded for this clonotype. V usage is TRBV28 and J usage is TRBJ1-6, with 7 positions matching TRBD1. The trim removed 7 bases at V and 7 bases at J, leaving 7 bases unmatched. CDR1 is MDHEN and CDR2 is SYDVKM in the germline V gene. This CDR3 comprises 14 residues. The CDR3 bases are TGTGCCAGCACCCGACAGGGTGGGAATTCACCCCTCCACTTT. It codes for CASTRQGGNSPLHF.

This clonotype was observed many times. This chain joins TRBV2 and TRBJ2-7; 8 nucleotides match TRBD2. Per germline, CDR1 SNHLY and CDR2 FYNNEI. Trimming at V came to 4 bases and at J to 9 bases, leaving 14 bases not matched to a gene. This CDR3 is built from 15 residues. As DNA, the CDR3 is TGTGCCAGCAGTGCAGTAGCGGGGTATAAGCCCGTGCAGTACTTC. Translated: CASSAVAGYKPVQYF. Using reference TRBV2 and TRBJ2-7 for the parts outside the CDR3, the full variable domain is EPEVTQTPSHQVTQMGQEVILRCVPISNHLYFYWYRQILGQKVEFLVSFYNNEISEKSEIFDDQFSVERPDGSNFTLKIRSTKLEDSAMYFCASSAVAGYKPVQYFGPGTRLTVT.

This clonotype was counted between two and nine times. The chain combines TRBV3-1 with TRBJ1-1; D remains ambiguous. CDR1 and CDR2 (germline): LGHDT, YNNKEL (reference sequence). The CDR3 runs 16 residues. Trimming removed 2 bases from V and 2 bases from J, with 15 bases in between. The CDR3 DNA follows: TGTGCCAGCAGCCAATCCCCCGCGAACCTAAACACTGAAGCTTTCTTT. Translated: CASSQSPANLNTEAFF.

This clonotype was observed at least ten times. The chain employs TRBV19 and TRBJ2-1; a possible D gene is TRBD1 (5 bases). Trimming cost V 4 bases and J 6 bases, with 10 bases left between them. Germline V gene lookup returns CDR1 LNHDA and CDR2 SQIVND (reference sequence). The CDR3 covers 13 residues. The CDR3 nucleotides read TGTGCCAGTAGTAAGTGGGGCGGCAATGAGCAGTTCTTC. Amino acids: CASSKWGGNEQFF.

This clonotype was recorded many times. The rearrangement links TRBV5-1 to TRBJ2-5; 10 nucleotides agree with TRBD2. The V gene's germline CDR1 is SGHRS and CDR2 YFSETQ. Unmatched junction bases numbered 11, after V lost 4 bases and J lost 5 bases. CDR3 length equals 16 residues. CDR3 DNA sequence: TGCGCCAGCAGCATCGACCTAGCGGGAGTCCGCGAGACCCAGTACTTC. This sequence encodes CASSIDLAGVRETQYF.

The sample holds a few counts of this clonotype. The chain couples TRBV24-1 to TRBJ2-2, with TRBD1 matching 7 bases. The CDR3 runs 15 residues. The germline V gene encodes CDR1 KGHDR and CDR2 SFDVKD. The V segment lost 6 bases and the J segment 3 bases; nucleotides outside the gene matches: 6. The DNA of the CDR3 is TGTGCCACCAGTCGCCGGCAGGGGGACACCGGGGAGCTGTTTTTT. Its protein product is CATSRRQGDTGELFF.

This sequence joins TRBV12-3 or TRBV12-4 and TRBJ2-7; 11 nucleotides line up with TRBD1. V gave up 3 bases and J gave up 8 bases; unmatched junction bases: 12. The CDR3 has 16 residues. As DNA, the CDR3 is TGTGCCAGCAGTTTTAGTTCCGGGACAGGGGGTTACCAGCAGTACTTC. It encodes CASSFSSGTGGYQQYF.

Ten or more counts support this clonotype. The chain carries TRBV19 and TRBJ2-1; a possible D gene is TRBD2 (6 bases). The V gene lost 4 bases and the J gene lost 0 bases, with 7 bases spanning the gap. The germline V gene has CDR1 LNHDA and CDR2 SQIVND (reference sequence). CDR3 length: 14 amino acids. The CDR3 is CASSTGSSYNEQFF. CDR3 coding DNA: TGTGCCAGTAGTACCGGGAGCTCCTACAATGAGCAGTTCTTC. Variable domain in full (rest from reference TRBV19 and TRBJ2-1): DGGITQSPKYLFRKEGQNVTLSCEQNLNHDAMYWYRQDPGQGLRLIYYSQIVNDFQKGDIAEGYSVSREKKESFPLTVTSAQKNPTAFYLCASSTGSSYNEQFFGPGTRLTVL.

This sequence joins TRBV20-1 and TRBJ2-3, with 7 nucleotides matching TRBD2. Germline V gene data show CDR1 as DFQATT and CDR2 as SNEGSKA (reference sequence). The CDR3 is 16 residues long. V was clipped by 2 bases and J by 0 bases; unmatched bases: 8. The DNA of the CDR3 is TGCAGTGCTAGACAGCTAGCGGCAATAAGCACAGATACGCAGTATTTT. It specifies CSARQLAAISTDTQYF.

This clonotype was detected ten times or more. The chain uses TRBV28 and TRBJ1-2; 9 positions agree with TRBD1. CDR1 is MDHEN and CDR2 is SYDVKM in the germline V gene. After removal of 6 bases from V and 1 base from J, the junction contained 6 bases not matched to a gene. The CDR3 sequence is 15 residues long. The CDR3 sequence: CASSRTGQGNYGYTF. In DNA, the CDR3 is TGTGCCAGCAGCCGTACGGGACAGGGTAACTATGGCTACACCTTC.

The chain carries TRBV5-1 and TRBJ1-4; 7 nucleotides agree with TRBD1. CDR3 length: 16 amino acids. Looked up from germline, CDR1 is SGHRS and CDR2 is YFSETQ. V was pared by 2 bases and J by 3 bases, with 7 bases of the junction left unmatched. Here the CDR3 reads CASSLHYRGSNEKLFF. CDR3 DNA sequence: TGCGCCAGCAGCTTACACTACAGGGGATCTAATGAAAAACTGTTTTTT.

The chain is built from TRBV29-1 and TRBJ1-2; TRBD1 might be the D (5 bases). The CDR3 sequence is 15 residues long. CDR1 is SQVTM and CDR2 is ANQGSEA in the germline V gene. The ends were cut back, 1 base at V and 5 bases at J, with 17 bases in the middle. CDR3 coding DNA: TGCAGCGTTGAAGGGGACGGATCTGTGGGGTATGGCTACACCTTC. Its protein is CSVEGDGSVGYGYTF.

This clonotype was observed at least ten times. V gene TRBV29-1 combines with J gene TRBJ2-3; D call uncertain. Per the germline V gene, CDR1 is SQVTM and CDR2 is ANQGSEA. There are 12 residues in the CDR3. Trimming left V 3 bases short and J 3 bases short, with 7 bases between. In nucleotides, the CDR3 is TGCAGCGTTGACCACAGTACAGATACGCAGTATTTT. This encodes CSVDHSTDTQYF.

The chain uses TRBV18 and TRBJ2-7; D is undetermined. This CDR3 has 12 amino acids. In germline, CDR1 is KGHSH, CDR2 LQKENI. V was shortened by 3 bases and J by 6 bases, with 9 bases between the two germline ends. The CDR3 spells CASSPDTSEQYF. The CDR3 bases are TGTGCCAGCTCACCCGACACATCCGAGCAGTACTTC.

This clonotype was seen repeatedly, ten times or more. The chain employs TRBV12-3 or TRBV12-4 and TRBJ1-1; D unresolved. This CDR3 region has 12 residues. V lost 5 bases and J lost 4, with 8 bases in between. CDR3 nucleotides: TGTGCCAGCAGTGAGTGGGGCACTGAAGCTTTCTTT. Protein: CASSEWGTEAFF.

This clonotype was detected ten times or more. The rearrangement joins TRBV9 to TRBJ1-2; TRBD1 might be the D (6 bases). From germline, CDR1 is SGDLS and CDR2 YYNGEE. This CDR3 is built from 13 residues. Deletions cut 5 bases from V and 4 bases from J, with 12 bases between. The CDR3 nucleotides are TGTGCCAGCAGAGGGGACATCACCTATGGCTACACCTTC. It translates to CASRGDITYGYTF.

This clonotype was recorded at least ten times. The CDR3 is CASKRSGNTIYF. The DNA of the CDR3 is TGTGCCAGCAAGAGGTCTGGAAACACCATATATTTT. The chain employs TRBV28 and TRBJ1-3; no clear D. With 7 bases removed from V and 1 base from J, the gap between germline ends came to 5 bases. Germline V gene sequence: CDR1 MDHEN, CDR2 SYDVKM. There are 12 residues in the CDR3.